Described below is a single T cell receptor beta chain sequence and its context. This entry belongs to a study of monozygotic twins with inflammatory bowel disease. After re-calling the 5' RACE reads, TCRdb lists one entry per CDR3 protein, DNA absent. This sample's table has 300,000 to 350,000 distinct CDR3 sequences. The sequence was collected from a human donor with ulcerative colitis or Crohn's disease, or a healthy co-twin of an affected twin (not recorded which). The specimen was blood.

CDR3 region: CSARRPGLDTEAFF. V usage is TRBV20-1 and J usage is TRBJ1-1; TCRdb gives TRBD1 as the D gene, but with no DNA this cannot be confirmed. CDR1 is DFQATT, CDR2 SNEGSKA, per germline (reference sequence). This CDR3 is 14 amino acids long.